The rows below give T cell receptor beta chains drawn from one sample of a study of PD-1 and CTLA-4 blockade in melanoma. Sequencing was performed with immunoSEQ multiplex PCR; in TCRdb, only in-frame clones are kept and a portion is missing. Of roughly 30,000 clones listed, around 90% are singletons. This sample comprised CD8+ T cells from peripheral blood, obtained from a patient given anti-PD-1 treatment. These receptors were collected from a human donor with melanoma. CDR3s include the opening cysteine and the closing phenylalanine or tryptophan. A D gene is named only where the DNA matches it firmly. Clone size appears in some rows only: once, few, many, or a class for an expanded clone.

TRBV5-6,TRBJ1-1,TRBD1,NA,TGTGCCAGCAGCTTCGGGACAGGGGGCACTGAAGCTTTCTTT,CASSFGTGGTEAFF
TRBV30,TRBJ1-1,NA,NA,TGTGCCTGGAACGGGGGGATGAACACTGAAGCTTTCTTT,CAWNGGMNTEAFF
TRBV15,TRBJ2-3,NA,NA,TGTGCCACCTCATGGGCAGATACGCAGTATTTT,CATSWADTQYF
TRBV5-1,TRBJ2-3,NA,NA,TGCGCCAGCAGGCGCACAGATACGCAGTATTTT,CASRRTDTQYF
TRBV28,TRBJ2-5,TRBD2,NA,TGTGCCAGCAGATACAGCGGGAGCCCGGAGACCCAGTACTTC,CASRYSGSPETQYF
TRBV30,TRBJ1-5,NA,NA,TGTGCCTGGAGTCCGGGGGGCGATCAGCCCCAGCATTTT,CAWSPGGDQPQHF
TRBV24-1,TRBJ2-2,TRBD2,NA,TGTGCCACCAGTGCCCAAGCGGGAGGTGAGGACACCGGGGAGCTGTTTTTT,CATSAQAGGEDTGELFF
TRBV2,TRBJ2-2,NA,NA,TGTGCCAGCAGTGCGACAGCCGGGGAGCTGTTTTTT,CASSATAGELFF
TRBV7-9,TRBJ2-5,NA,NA,TGTGCCAGCACCCCAAGGCGGGCCCCCCAAGAGACCCAGTACTTC,CASTPRRAPQETQYF
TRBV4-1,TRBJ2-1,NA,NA,TGCGCCAGCAGCCCATTACAGGGCTGGAATGAGCAGTTCTTC,CASSPLQGWNEQFF
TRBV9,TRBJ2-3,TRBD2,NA,TGTGCCAGCAGTGGGGGGGACGGAGGCACAGATACGCAGTATTTT,CASSGGDGGTDTQYF
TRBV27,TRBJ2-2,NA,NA,TGTGCCAGCAGTCGCTTCGGTGACGCGAACACCGGGGAGCTGTTTTTT,CASSRFGDANTGELFF
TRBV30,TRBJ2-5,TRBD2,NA,TGTGCCTGGAGTCTTACTAGCGGCCAAGAGACCCAGTACTTC,CAWSLTSGQETQYF
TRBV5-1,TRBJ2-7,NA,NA,TGCGCCAGCAGCCTCAAGACAGCCTACGAGCAGTACTTC,CASSLKTAYEQYF
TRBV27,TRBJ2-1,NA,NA,TGTGCCTCGGTTCCTTTATCCTCGGGCTCCTACTACAATGAGCAGTTCTTC,CASVPLSSGSYYNEQFF
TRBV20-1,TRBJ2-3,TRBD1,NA,TGCAGTGCGAGTACACAGGGGGCCCCGGCAGATACGCAGTATTTT,CSASTQGAPADTQYF
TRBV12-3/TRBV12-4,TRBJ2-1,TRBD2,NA,TGTGCCATATCGGGAGGAGAGCAGTTCTTC,CAISGGEQFF
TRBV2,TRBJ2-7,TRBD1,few,TGTGCCAGCAGCAAGACAGGGAACGAGCAGTACTTC,CASSKTGNEQYF
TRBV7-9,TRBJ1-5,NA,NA,TGTGCCAGCAGCTTAGTCCGGGAAGGTGGCAATCAGCCCCAGCATTTT,CASSLVREGGNQPQHF
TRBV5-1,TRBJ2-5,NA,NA,TGCGCCAGCAGCTTGGAAGGGACCCAGTACTTC,CASSLEGTQYF
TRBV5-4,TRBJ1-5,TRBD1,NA,TGTGCCAGCAGCTTGGGGGGACAGGGGAATCAGCCCCAGCATTTT,CASSLGGQGNQPQHF
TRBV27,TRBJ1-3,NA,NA,TGTGCCAGCAGTCCTCTTGGGGGAGGTGGAAACACCATATATTTT,CASSPLGGGGNTIYF
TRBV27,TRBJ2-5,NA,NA,TGTGCCAGCAGTTTGGGGTTTGGCTTCCAAGAGACCCAGTACTTC,CASSLGFGFQETQYF
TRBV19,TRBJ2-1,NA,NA,TGTGCCAGTAGCCGTGACCGGGACTCCTACAATGAGCAGTTCTTC,CASSRDRDSYNEQFF
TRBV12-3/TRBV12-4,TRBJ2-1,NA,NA,TGTGCCAGCAGTTTAGGTGAGAATGAGCAGTTCTTC,CASSLGENEQFF
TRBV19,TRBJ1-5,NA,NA,TGTGCCAGCACCGGACAAATTGGCAATCAGCCCCAGCATTTT,CASTGQIGNQPQHF
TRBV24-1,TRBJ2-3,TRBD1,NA,TGTGCCACCGGAGGGACAGGGAGCACAGATACGCAGTATTTT,CATGGTGSTDTQYF
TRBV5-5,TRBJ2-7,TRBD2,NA,TGTGCCAGCAGTTCCCCGGGACTATCCTACGAGCAGTACTTC,CASSSPGLSYEQYF
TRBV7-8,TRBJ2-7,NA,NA,TGTGCCAGCAGCTCTAGGGACGGGTCCTACGAGCAGTACTTC,CASSSRDGSYEQYF
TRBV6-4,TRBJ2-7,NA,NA,TGTGCCAGCAGTCCCCCCCAGCGCGAGCAGTACTTC,CASSPPQREQYF
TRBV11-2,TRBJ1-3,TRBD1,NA,TGTGCCAGCAGCTTTACAGGGGCTGGAAACACCATATATTTT,CASSFTGAGNTIYF